This T cell receptor beta chain is drawn from a study of cytomegalovirus exposure and HLA in healthy donors. Looking at the study overall: Among the roughly 400 genotyped donors, approximately 81% were placed in the Caucasian-associated ancestry cluster. Study outcomes and limitations: Specific recognition of CMV antigens was confirmed in vitro for a few chains (all CMV-associated).

The PCR contained 60 Vbeta and 13 Jbeta primers. Only in-frame clones appear in the TCRdb table, and some are missing; sequencing was by immunoSEQ multiplex PCR. The data show 90,000 to 120,000 clones, approximately 80% seen once. CDR1 LNHNV and CDR2 YYDKDF come from the germline V gene (reference sequence). The CDR3 length is 13 residues. Trimming took off 8 bases at V and 3 bases at J, with 14 bases between the two ends. In its sample, this clone was seen a few times. Its antigen is not known. Sequencing was done on a sample of PBMCs. The J gene is TRBJ2-7, the V gene TRBV15; no definite D call. This TCR was recovered from a woman aged 18-29 years in good health and CMV-seropositive. DNA of the CDR3: TGTGCCACCTCCGAGGCGGCCCGCTACGAGCAGTACTTC. Protein sequence: CATSEAARYEQYF.